Presented here are 27 T cell receptor beta chains from one specimen sequenced in a study of chronic HIV infection and antiretroviral therapy (dated by TCRdb to the mid-2010s). The method was 5' RACE. The listed sequencing device is Illumina MiSeq. TCRdb reworked the public reads: Q25 trimming with fastp, MiXCR clone assembly, productive beta chains retained. CDR3 protein sequences are deduplicated, and each keeps its most common genes and DNA. Present in this sample are 45,000 to 55,000 distinct CDR3 sequences, about 20% of which were seen just once. The ten biggest clones cover more than 2.5% of the sample. The specimen sequenced was peripheral blood. The receptors were gathered from an adult who had HIV and had not received antiretroviral therapy, or was an uninfected healthy control (not recorded which).

The V call is TRBV3-1, the J call TRBJ2-1, with 8 bases fitting TRBD2. After removal of 1 base from V and 8 bases from J, the junction contained 7 bases not matched to a gene. Per the germline V gene, CDR1 is LGHDT and CDR2 is YNNKEL (reference sequence). The CDR3 sequence is 15 residues long. The CDR3 nucleotides read TGTGCCAGCAGCCAAGCCACCGGACTAGCCGATGAGCAGTTCTTC. Its protein product is CASSQATGLADEQFF.

This clonotype was detected only a few times. This chain links TRBV12-3 or TRBV12-4 with TRBJ1-5, with a possible D match to TRBD1 (5 bases). Trimming removed 2 bases from V and 6 bases from J, with 8 bases in between. This CDR3 has 13 amino acids. The CDR3 region is CASSLLGGQPQHF. The CDR3 DNA sequence: TGTGCCAGCAGTTTATTGGGGGGTCAGCCCCAGCATTTT.

This clonotype was observed a few times. The chain combines TRBV7-9 with TRBJ2-1; 13 positions agree with TRBD2. The germline gives CDR1 SEHNR, CDR2 FQNEAQ (reference sequence). V lost 5 bases to trimming and J lost 6 bases; unmatched junction nucleotides: 10. The CDR3 has 17 amino acids. The chain's CDR3 is CASSPRRLAGGPNEQFF. CDR3 DNA sequence: TGTGCCAGCAGCCCTCGTCGACTAGCGGGAGGACCCAATGAGCAGTTCTTC.

V usage is TRBV24-1 and J usage is TRBJ1-5; TRBD1 might be the D (6 bases). The germline gives CDR1 KGHDR, CDR2 SFDVKD. V was clipped by 6 bases and J by 6 bases, with 11 bases between them. This CDR3 has 13 amino acids. CDR3 coding DNA: TGTGCCACCAGTTCGGGGGGGCCTCAGCCCCAGCATTTT. It is translated as CATSSGGPQPQHF.

This clonotype is medium-sized within its sample. The rearrangement links TRBV29-1 to TRBJ2-1, with D unclear. The CDR3 loop spans 14 amino acids. The germline V and J ends were trimmed by 3 bases and 0 bases, with 9 bases remaining between them. Germline V gives CDR1 SQVTM, CDR2 ANQGSEA. The CDR3: CSVDRLSSYNEQFF. DNA of the CDR3: TGCAGCGTTGATCGCCTCAGCTCCTACAATGAGCAGTTCTTC.

This clonotype was counted only a few times. The CDR3 sequence is CATSPTQANYGYTF. The CDR3, as DNA: TGTGCCACCAGTCCGACTCAAGCTAACTATGGCTACACCTTC. The genes are TRBV15 and TRBJ1-2, with D hard to call. From germline, CDR1 is LNHNV and CDR2 YYDKDF (reference sequence). The V end was cut by 6 bases, the J end by 0 bases, with 11 bases between. The CDR3 sequence is 14 residues long.

The sample holds many counts of this clonotype. DNA of the CDR3: TGTGCCCTCGGCACGGGTCTAGCCCTGAACGAGCAGTACTTC. Its translation: CALGTGLALNEQYF. The chain is built from TRBV28 and TRBJ2-7; D possibly corresponds to TRBD2 (5 bases). The CDR3 contains 14 residues. Per the germline V gene, CDR1 is MDHEN and CDR2 is SYDVKM. V dropped 11 bases and J dropped 5 bases, with 22 bases sitting between them.

On this clonotype itself: At one of its ends the junction is not consistent with the germline gene, which may arise from a read error. The chain links TRBV7-7 to TRBJ2-3; TRBD2 might be the D (5 bases). The CDR3 runs to 15 residues. Germline V gives CDR1 SSHAT, CDR2 FNYEAQ (reference sequence). In DNA, the CDR3 is TGTGCTAGCAGCTTCCCCAAGCGGAGCACAGATACGCAGTATTTT. This sequence encodes CASSFPKRSTDTQYF.

This clonotype was seen a handful of times. The V gene is TRBV21-1, the J gene TRBJ2-7. TRBV21-1 is a pseudogene locus. The CDR3 has 12 amino acids. The CDR3 loop reads CASSRRMYEQYF. The CDR3 DNA reads as TGTGCCAGCAGCAGAAGAATGTACGAGCAGTACTTC.

The chain recombines TRBV28 with TRBJ2-7, with D uncertain. This CDR3 has 11 residues. Trimming took off 2 bases at V and 5 bases at J, with 4 bases between the two ends. Germline V gene data show CDR1 as MDHEN and CDR2 as SYDVKM. The DNA for the CDR3 is TGTGCCAGCAGTTTAATCGACGAGCAGTACTTC. It specifies CASSLIDEQYF. Variable domain in full (rest from reference TRBV28 and TRBJ2-7): DVKVTQSSRYLVKRTGEKVFLECVQDMDHENMFWYRQDPGLGLRLIYFSYDVKMKEKGDIPEGYSVSREKKERFSLILESASTNQTSMYLCASSLIDEQYFGPGTRLTVT.

This clonotype was observed a few times. J is TRBJ1-3 and V is TRBV4-1; D not resolved. Looked up from germline, CDR1 is MGHRA and CDR2 is YSYEKL. The CDR3 runs to 15 residues. The V end lost 1 base, the J end lost 5 bases, and 12 bases lay between the germline ends. For the CDR3, the DNA is TGCGCCAGCAGCCAAGGTCCGGGTTCCAGAAACACCATATATTTT. This encodes CASSQGPGSRNTIYF.

This clonotype was seen only a few times. The rearrangement links TRBV11-1 to TRBJ2-5, with D unclear. The CDR3 is made up of 14 amino acids. V was clipped by 5 bases and J by 5 bases, with 15 bases between them. CDR1 is SGHAT and CDR2 is FQDESV in the germline V gene (reference sequence). CDR3 sequence (DNA): TGTGCCAGCAGCCAACTTAGAGGTCCGGAGACCCAGTACTTC. Protein: CASSQLRGPETQYF.

This clonotype has only a few counts. V gene TRBV7-2 combines with J gene TRBJ1-6, with 9 nucleotides matching TRBD1. With V trimmed by 4 bases and J by 8 bases, 9 bases remained unmatched. CDR1 SGHTA and CDR2 FQGNSA come from the germline V gene. CDR3 length: 16 amino acids. This CDR3 is CASSSPPGTGYSPLHF. The DNA for the CDR3 is TGTGCCAGCAGCTCCCCGCCCGGGACAGGGTATTCACCCCTCCACTTT.

The rearrangement joins TRBV28 to TRBJ2-7, with D possibly TRBD1 on 5 matching bases. The CDR3 runs 14 residues. V shed 6 bases and J shed 3 bases, with 15 bases lying between them. CDR1 is MDHEN and CDR2 is SYDVKM in the germline V gene. The DNA for the CDR3 is TGTGCCAGCAGGTCCGGCCAGGGATTCTACGAGCAGTACTTC. Its protein is CASRSGQGFYEQYF.

The sample holds a few counts of this clonotype. The chain links TRBV12-5 to TRBJ1-1; 8 nucleotides align to TRBD1. Germline values: CDR1 LGHNT, CDR2 FRNRAP. Germline trimming cut 7 bases from V and 0 bases from J; bases unmatched to any gene: 1. CDR3 length: 13 amino acids. The CDR3 region is CASATGVNTEAFF. The CDR3, as DNA: TGTGCTAGTGCGACAGGGGTGAACACTGAAGCTTTCTTT. Variable domain in full (rest from reference TRBV12-5 and TRBJ1-1): DARVTQTPRHKVTEMGQEVTMRCQPILGHNTVFWYRQTMMQGLELLAYFRNRAPLDDSGMPKDRFSAEMPDATLATLKIQPSEPRDSAVYFCASATGVNTEAFFGQGTRLTVV.

This chain uses TRBV28 with TRBJ1-2; D may be TRBD1 (5 bases). Germline loops: CDR1 MDHEN, CDR2 SYDVKM. The CDR3 totals 13 residues. V was clipped by 7 bases and J by 3 bases, with 12 bases between them. The CDR3 DNA reads TGTGCCAGCAACGTGGGGGGAGACTATGGCTACACCTTC. Protein sequence: CASNVGGDYGYTF.

This clonotype was counted only a few times. This chain links TRBV28 with TRBJ2-5; D remains ambiguous. The CDR3 length is 14 residues. Germline CDR1 and CDR2: MDHEN and SYDVKM. V was shortened by 2 bases and J by 5 bases, with 12 bases between the two germline ends. The CDR3 coding sequence is TGTGCCAGCAGTTTACCTTTGGTTGGGGAGACCCAGTACTTC. It translates to CASSLPLVGETQYF.

CDR3 coding DNA: TGTGCCAGCCTCCCAGGGCTCCCTGGAAACACCATATATTTT. This translates into CASLPGLPGNTIYF. The chain couples TRBV12-3 or TRBV12-4 to TRBJ1-3; possible D gene TRBD1, 5 bases. Between the trimmed V and J ends, which lost 8 bases and 2 bases, there was a span of 13 bases. The CDR3 runs 14 residues.

There are many counts of this clonotype. The gene calls are TRBV2 and TRBJ2-7; D is unresolved. Trimming left V 5 bases short and J 3 bases short, with 14 bases between. Germline V gene data show CDR1 as SNHLY and CDR2 as FYNNEI. The CDR3 consists of 14 residues. CDR3: CASSPGPKFYEQYF. In DNA, the CDR3 is TGTGCCAGCAGTCCGGGCCCTAAGTTCTACGAGCAGTACTTC.

A few counts support this clonotype. The chain links TRBV24-1 to TRBJ1-3; D call uncertain. The CDR3 is 11 residues long. The germline gives CDR1 KGHDR, CDR2 SFDVKD. Trimming removed 7 bases from V and 3 bases from J, with 3 bases in between. CDR3: CATSFGNTIYF. DNA of the CDR3: TGTGCCACCAGCTTTGGAAACACCATATATTTT.

The chain uses TRBV29-1 and TRBJ2-1; 7 bases line up with TRBD2. Trimming removed 6 bases from V and 8 bases from J; junction bases left unmatched: 13. CDR3 length equals 14 residues. CDR1 and CDR2 (germline): SQVTM, ANQGSEA. The CDR3 spells CSVGDYGGKDEQFF. The DNA of the CDR3 is TGCAGCGTGGGGGACTACGGGGGTAAAGATGAGCAGTTCTTC.

The J gene is TRBJ1-5, the V gene TRBV21-1. TRBV21-1 is deemed a pseudogene. The length of the CDR3 is 14 residues. The CDR3 sequence: CASSKAGVGQPQHF. The CDR3 nucleotides read TGTGCCAGCAGCAAAGCTGGGGTGGGTCAGCCCCAGCATTTT.

In this sample, this clonotype turned up a few times. This chain connects TRBV7-9 to TRBJ1-5, with D unclear. V lost 5 bases, J lost 1 base, and 9 bases lay in between. Germline assignment: CDR1 SEHNR and CDR2 FQNEAQ (reference sequence). This CDR3 contains 14 residues. The CDR3 bases are TGTGCCAGCAGCGCCGGGGTGAGCAATCAGCCCCAGCATTTT. It encodes CASSAGVSNQPQHF.

The chain has TRBV28 and TRBJ1-1, with a tentative D call TRBD1 (6 bases). There are 16 residues in the CDR3. V shed 6 bases and J shed 0 bases, with 17 bases lying between them. Germline V gene lookup returns CDR1 MDHEN and CDR2 SYDVKM. The CDR3 is CASRASGQNMNTEAFF. CDR3 bases: TGTGCCAGCAGGGCTAGCGGACAGAACATGAACACTGAAGCTTTCTTT.

The chain carries TRBV13 and TRBJ1-5, with D unclear. Per germline, CDR1 PRHDT and CDR2 FYEKMQ (reference sequence). There are 15 residues in the CDR3. Trimming took off 0 bases at V and 0 bases at J, with 6 bases between the two ends. The CDR3 protein is CASSLGPDSNQPQHF. CDR3 nucleotides: TGTGCCAGCAGCTTAGGGCCGGATAGCAATCAGCCCCAGCATTTT.

This chain connects TRBV7-3 to TRBJ1-2; D gene unclear. Per germline, CDR1 SGHTA and CDR2 FQGTGA. The CDR3 runs 14 residues. V was clipped by 5 bases and J by 6 bases, with 16 bases between them. This chain's CDR3 is CASSPAWMRDGYTF. The CDR3 DNA reads TGTGCCAGCAGCCCCGCCTGGATGAGGGATGGCTACACCTTC.

The chain couples TRBV29-1 to TRBJ2-2, with a weak D call TRBD2 (5 bases). Germline-derived CDR1 and CDR2 are SQVTM and ANQGSEA. The CDR3 length is 13 residues. V was cut by 4 bases and J by 3 bases, with 9 bases left in between. The CDR3 nucleotides are TGCAGCGTTGCCGGGGTAGACACCGGGGAGCTGTTTTTT. It specifies CSVAGVDTGELFF.